Listed below are T cell receptor beta chains from one sample, sequenced in a study of T cell changes during pregnancy in multiple sclerosis. Using immunoSEQ multiplex PCR, the repertoire was profiled, and TCRdb retains in-frame clones only, with some absent. The sample carries around 60,000 clones, about 90% recorded once. The sample here was CD4+ T cells from peripheral blood mononuclear cells, taken after pregnancy. The receptor set was obtained from a female donor in good health, enrolled as a control in a pregnancy study. Each CDR3 is given with its conserved first and last residue. A D gene is named only where the DNA matches it firmly. Some rows have no size entry. The others give once, few or many, or a class for an expanded clone.

clone_size j_call d_call v_call cdr3_nt cdr3_aa
. TRBJ1-6 . TRBV4-2 TGTGCCAGCAGCCAGGTGGGCAGGGTTGATTCACCCCTCCACTTT CASSQVGRVDSPLHF
. TRBJ2-4 TRBD2 TRBV6-1 TGTGCCAGCAGTGAACCGAAACGACTAGCGGGGGCCTACGCAAACATTCAGTACTTC CASSEPKRLAGAYANIQYF
. TRBJ2-7 . TRBV19 TGTGCCAGTAGTCCCTCAAGTGGGACAATCACCTACGAGCAGTACTTC CASSPSSGTITYEQYF
. TRBJ1-2 . TRBV10-3 TGTGCCATCAGTGCCCAGTTTGAGGAGGCTGGCTACACCTTC CAISAQFEEAGYTF
. TRBJ1-3 . TRBV4-1 TGCGCCAGCAGCCAAGATATAGTCCAGGGGTTAAGCTCTGGAAACACCATATATTTT CASSQDIVQGLSSGNTIYF
. TRBJ1-2 . TRBV15 TGTGCCACCAGCAGAGAACACGGACAGACATCTAACTATGGCTACACCTTC CATSREHGQTSNYGYTF
. TRBJ2-5 TRBD2 TRBV18 TGTGCCAGCTCCCTTGGACTAGCTGATGAGACCCAGTACTTC CASSLGLADETQYF
. TRBJ1-2 TRBD1 TRBV11-3 TGTGCCAGCAGCCCGCGGACAGGGAGGGCCGGCTACTATGGCTACACCTTC CASSPRTGRAGYYGYTF
. TRBJ1-5 . TRBV30 TGTGCCTGGAGCGTTACAGGAGTCAATCAGCCCCAGCATTTT CAWSVTGVNQPQHF
. TRBJ1-1 . TRBV19 TGTGCCAGTAGTAACCCGGGACAGAACACTGAAGCTTTCTTT CASSNPGQNTEAFF
. TRBJ2-7 TRBD1 TRBV7-2 TGTGCCAGCAGCTTAGGAGGGACAGGGATCACCTACGAGCAGTACTTC CASSLGGTGITYEQYF
. TRBJ2-2 TRBD1 TRBV4-2 TGTGCCAGCAGCCAAGGGAGAGTAGCAGGGGGCATGCCGTGGGAGCTGTTTTTT CASSQGRVAGGMPWELFF
. TRBJ2-2 . TRBV5-1 TGCGCCAGCAGCTTGATGCAGGGATCCACCGGGGAGCTGTTTTTT CASSLMQGSTGELFF
. TRBJ1-1 . TRBV2 TGTGCCAGCAGTGATCGTTTGAGGAACACTGAAGCTTTCTTT CASSDRLRNTEAFF
. TRBJ2-7 . TRBV11-2 TGTGCCAGCAGCACTATACAGGGCAGCTCCTACGAGCAGTACTTC CASSTIQGSSYEQYF
. TRBJ1-1 . TRBV7-2 TGTGCCAGCAGCTTAATGGGGAGGAGAACTGAAGCTTTCTTT CASSLMGRRTEAFF
. TRBJ1-1 . TRBV5-1 TGCGCCAGCAGCTTGGAAGGGAGCAACACTGAAGCTTTCTTT CASSLEGSNTEAFF
. TRBJ1-1 . TRBV18 TGTGCCAGCTCACCAACCGGGCAGGGGAAAGCTTTCTTT CASSPTGQGKAFF
. TRBJ2-3 . TRBV2 TGTGCCAGCAGTGTCGACGGGGTACATACGCAGTATTTT CASSVDGVHTQYF
once TRBJ1-5 . TRBV4-1 TGCGCCAGCAGCCTGACAGGCCTCAATCAGCCCCAGCATTTT CASSLTGLNQPQHF
. TRBJ2-7 . TRBV18 TGTGCCAGCTCACTACCGACAGTCCGATCCTACGAGCAGTACTTC CASSLPTVRSYEQYF
once TRBJ1-2 . TRBV5-5 TGTGCCAGCAGTTCGGCGAGGGAAGCGGGTCTTGGCTACACCTTC CASSSAREAGLGYTF
. TRBJ1-5 . TRBV28 TGTGCCAGCAGTTCAACCTATAGCAATCAGCCCCAGCATTTT CASSSTYSNQPQHF
. TRBJ2-1 TRBD2 TRBV4-2 TGTGCCAGCAGCCAAACACTAGCGGGGGTGGGTAATGAGCAGTTCTTC CASSQTLAGVGNEQFF
once TRBJ1-5 . TRBV5-1 TGCGCCAGCAGCCCGGGACTTTCCAATCAGCCCCAGCATTTT CASSPGLSNQPQHF
. TRBJ1-2 . TRBV19 TGTGCCAGTAGTATCGTCCTGCGGGGACGGAGTAACTATGGCTACACCTTC CASSIVLRGRSNYGYTF
. TRBJ2-7 . TRBV5-4 TGTGCCAGCAGCCGGCGGGACTTTCACTCCTACGAGCAGTACTTC CASSRRDFHSYEQYF
. TRBJ2-7 TRBD1 TRBV15 TGTGCCACCAGCAGTGGATTAGGGACAGGGAGGTCCTACGAGCAGTACTTC CATSSGLGTGRSYEQYF
. TRBJ1-6 . TRBV9 TGTGCCAGCAGCGTAGGGGCAGGGCATAATTCACCCCTCCACTTT CASSVGAGHNSPLHF
. TRBJ1-1 . TRBV2 TGTGCCACCCTAGGCGACACTGAAGCTTTCTTT CATLGDTEAFF
once TRBJ2-2 . TRBV6-1 TGTGCCAGCAGTTTCGGGACTTCGAACACCGGGGAGCTGTTTTTT CASSFGTSNTGELFF
. TRBJ2-3 TRBD1 TRBV7-7 TGTGCCAGCAGCCCTAGGACAGGAGTCTCCACAGATACGCAGTATTTT CASSPRTGVSTDTQYF
. TRBJ2-3 TRBD2 TRBV7-3 TGTGCCAGCAGCTCCCAGACTAGCGGGGGGAGTCCAGATACGCAGTATTTT CASSSQTSGGSPDTQYF
few TRBJ1-1 TRBD1 TRBV12-5 TGTGCTAGTGGTCCGGGGACAGCTGAAGCTTTCTTT CASGPGTAEAFF
. TRBJ2-2 TRBD2 TRBV5-1 TGCGCCAACAGCCTAGGACTAGCCATCGGGGAGCTGTTTTTT CANSLGLAIGELFF
. TRBJ1-2 TRBD1 TRBV7-6 TGTGCCAGCAGCTTAGAGGCCGGGACAGGGAGCTATGGCTACACCTTC CASSLEAGTGSYGYTF
. TRBJ2-3 TRBD2 TRBV30 TGTGCCTGGAGTGTCCCTCTAGCGGGAGCCCTGGGGGTGGTTACGCAGTATTTT CAWSVPLAGALGVVTQYF
. TRBJ2-7 TRBD1 TRBV5-6 TGTGCCAGCAGCTATGGACAGGGAAGCGAGCAGTACTTC CASSYGQGSEQYF
. TRBJ2-3 . TRBV9 TGTGCCAGCAGCGGATCAAGGGGGAGCACTAGCACAGATACGCAGTATTTT CASSGSRGSTSTDTQYF
. TRBJ1-1 . TRBV6-6 TGTGCCAGCAGTTACAAGCGGGGAAGGGGCACTGAAGCTTTCTTT CASSYKRGRGTEAFF
. TRBJ2-7 TRBD1 TRBV12-5 TGTGCTAGTGGTTCGGCTCGGGGGACAGGGGGCTACGAGCAGTACTTC CASGSARGTGGYEQYF